These 21 T cell receptor beta chains share one sample of origin, sequenced in a study of response to subunit inactivated influenza vaccine. TCRdb recomputed calls from the RT-PCR reads with MiXCR, one row per CDR3 protein. The table has 150,000 or so distinct CDR3 sequences, about 11% seen once. Sequences were derived from CD8+ T cells sorted from PBMCs, sampled 23 months after vaccination. The origin of the receptors is a man between 50 and 75 years old who received an inactivated influenza vaccine.

The chain links TRBV10-1 to TRBJ1-1, with unresolved D. CDR1 is WNHNN and CDR2 is SYGVQD in the germline V gene (reference sequence). V gave up 5 bases and J gave up 1 base, with 11 bases separating them. There are 14 residues in the CDR3. CDR3 sequence reads: CASSPGLTNTEAFF. CDR3 nucleotides: TGCGCCAGCAGTCCCGGACTGACGAACACTGAAGCTTTCTTT.

The sample holds a few counts of this clonotype. The chain links TRBV7-6 to TRBJ1-6; weak D call: TRBD1 (5 bases). The CDR3 covers 15 residues. Per the germline V gene, CDR1 is SGHVS and CDR2 is FNYEAQ. Trimming took off 5 bases at V and 8 bases at J, with 16 bases between the two ends. CDR3 sequence: CASSVGANPYSPLHF. CDR3 coding DNA: TGTGCCAGCAGCGTTGGGGCGAATCCTTATTCACCCCTCCACTTT.

This clonotype was counted between two and nine times. The chain employs TRBV6-1 and TRBJ2-2; 7 bases map to TRBD1. This CDR3 is built from 14 residues. Germline trimming cut 5 bases from V and 6 bases from J; bases unmatched to any gene: 6. Germline values: CDR1 MNHNS, CDR2 SASEGT. The CDR3 nucleotides are TGTGCCAGCAGTAAGGGACAGCCTGCCGGGGAGCTGTTTTTT. This codes for CASSKGQPAGELFF.

This rearrangement joins TRBV7-9 to TRBJ1-1; the D gene is possibly TRBD1 (5 bases). CDR3 length: 14 amino acids. V was pared by 4 bases and J by 3 bases, with 12 bases between. The germline gives CDR1 SEHNR, CDR2 FQNEAQ (reference sequence). The CDR3 loop reads CASSSKTGDTEAFF. The CDR3 DNA sequence: TGTGCCAGCAGCTCAAAAACGGGGGACACTGAAGCTTTCTTT.

This clonotype was seen ten or more times. J is TRBJ2-2 and V is TRBV5-6, with TRBD1 matching over 11 bases. With 4 bases clipped from V and 5 bases from J, the junction kept 7 bases outside the gene matches. Germline V gives CDR1 SGHDT, CDR2 YYEEEE. This CDR3 has 16 amino acids. The CDR3 sequence: CASSIRTGGLTGELFF. CDR3 nucleotide sequence: TGTGCCAGCAGCATAAGGACAGGGGGCTTAACCGGGGAGCTGTTTTTT.

This chain joins TRBV3-1 and TRBJ2-7; TRBD1 agrees at 11 bases. This CDR3 spans 15 amino acids. Germline V lookup: CDR1 LGHDT, CDR2 YNNKEL (reference sequence). J lost 9 bases, V lost 4 bases, and 11 bases had no gene match. In DNA form, the CDR3 reads TGTGCCAGCAGCCCTCGGGACAGGGGGGGACATACGCAGTACTTC. Translating it yields CASSPRDRGGHTQYF.

This clonotype has a count of ten or more. This chain uses TRBV4-1 with TRBJ1-6, with D possibly TRBD1 on 6 matching bases. V gave up 4 bases and J gave up 5 bases, with 18 bases separating them. The CDR3 is made up of 17 amino acids. CDR1 MGHRA and CDR2 YSYEKL come from the germline V gene. The CDR3 loop reads CASSLLSWTVDNSPLHF. The CDR3 nucleotides are TGCGCCAGCAGCCTCCTCAGTTGGACAGTTGATAATTCACCCCTCCACTTT.

The rearrangement joins TRBV15 to TRBJ2-7; 14 nucleotides align to TRBD2. The germline CDR1 and CDR2 sequences are LNHNV and YYDKDF (reference sequence). This CDR3 region has 20 residues. The trim removed 2 bases at V and 4 bases at J, leaving 16 bases unmatched. The CDR3 spells CATSRYPGLAGEGRAYEQYF. CDR3 bases: TGTGCCACCAGCAGATACCCGGGACTAGCGGGAGAAGGGCGGGCTTACGAGCAGTACTTC.

J is TRBJ2-5 and V is TRBV29-1; TRBD2 is a possible D gene (5 bases). Germline V gene lookup returns CDR1 SQVTM and CDR2 ANQGSEA. The CDR3 loop spans 14 amino acids. V was trimmed by 5 bases and J by 1 base, leaving 14 bases between them. The CDR3 loop reads CSVNRQEAQETQYF. CDR3 bases: TGCAGCGTTAATAGGCAGGAGGCCCAAGAGACCCAGTACTTC. The whole variable domain, remainder taken from reference TRBV29-1 and TRBJ2-5, is SAVISQKPSRDICQRGTSLTIQCQVDSQVTMMFWYRQQPGQSLTLIATANQGSEATYESGFVIDKFPISRPNLTFSTLTVSNMSPEDSSIYLCSVNRQEAQETQYFGPGTRLLVL.

The rearrangement links TRBV13 to TRBJ2-1; D call uncertain. This CDR3 is 12 amino acids long. Per the germline V gene, CDR1 is PRHDT and CDR2 is FYEKMQ (reference sequence). V was trimmed by 5 bases and J by 8 bases, leaving 10 bases between them. As DNA, the CDR3 is TGTGCCAGCAGCCCCGGGTGGGATGAGCAGTTCTTC. It encodes CASSPGWDEQFF.

V usage is TRBV20-1 and J usage is TRBJ2-3; possible D gene TRBD2, 6 bases. The CDR3 length is 14 residues. V lost 6 bases to trimming and J lost 2 bases, with 15 bases between them. In germline, CDR1 is DFQATT, CDR2 SNEGSKA (reference sequence). The CDR3 sequence is CSANRLESTDTQYF. Here the CDR3 DNA reads TGCAGTGCAAACCGACTAGAGTCCACAGATACGCAGTATTTT.

In this sample, this clonotype turned up many times. This sequence joins TRBV4-3 and TRBJ2-5; D is possibly TRBD1 or TRBD2 (5 bases each). Trimming stripped 3 bases from V and 1 base from J, with 21 bases between. Germline V lookup: CDR1 LGHNA, CDR2 YSLEER. The CDR3 length is 18 residues. CDR3 coding DNA: TGCGCCAGCAGCCACCGACTCGGTTCCGATGGGACCCAAGAGACCCAGTACTTC. This gives the protein CASSHRLGSDGTQETQYF.

This clonotype was seen ten or more times. The V gene is TRBV28, the J gene TRBJ2-1, with D tentatively TRBD2 (6 bases). The germline V gene encodes CDR1 MDHEN and CDR2 SYDVKM. This CDR3 spans 15 amino acids. Trimming removed 8 bases at V and 0 bases at J, with 14 bases between. The CDR3 nucleotides read TGTGCCAGCGAGGAGGGCCGGGGCTCCTACAATGAGCAGTTCTTC. This sequence encodes CASEEGRGSYNEQFF.

V and J are TRBV12-3 or TRBV12-4 and TRBJ2-7; 8 nucleotides match TRBD2. This CDR3 comprises 15 residues. The ends lost 6 bases at V and 5 bases at J; junction bases unmatched: 12. For the CDR3, the DNA is TGTGCCAGCAGAAGAGTGCCGGGAGGGCCGGACGAGCAGTACTTC. It yields the protein CASRRVPGGPDEQYF.

The chain has TRBV6-2 or TRBV6-3 and TRBJ1-2; 7 bases agree with TRBD1. The CDR3 totals 12 residues. The J segment lost 4 bases and the V segment lost 10 bases, leaving 6 bases of the junction unmatched. Germline CDR1 reads MNHEY; CDR2 reads SVGEGT. CDR3 nucleotide sequence: TGTGCCACCGAGGGGGCCGGCTATGGCTACACCTTC. Translation: CATEGAGYGYTF.

This clonotype has more than one count but fewer than ten. The V and J genes are TRBV7-9 and TRBJ2-1; the match to TRBD2 covers 8 bases. Germline V gives CDR1 SEHNR, CDR2 FQNEAQ (reference sequence). V dropped 2 bases and J dropped 4; count of bases not matched to a gene: 10. This CDR3 has 17 residues. CDR3 coding DNA: TGTGCCAGCAGCTTACGGTCCGGGAGGGCAAATTACAATGAGCAGTTCTTC. Its protein product is CASSLRSGRANYNEQFF.

This clonotype was seen many times. In DNA form, the CDR3 reads TGCGCCAGCAGCCAAGATGAGGCTAGCGGATCCTACGAGCAGTACTTC. It encodes CASSQDEASGSYEQYF. The chain uses TRBV4-3 and TRBJ2-7; 7 bases line up with TRBD2. Germline V gene data show CDR1 as LGHNA and CDR2 as YSLEER. Trimming removed 0 bases from V and 1 base from J; junction bases left unmatched: 6. This CDR3 has 16 amino acids.

The chain recombines TRBV5-1 with TRBJ2-4, with TRBD1 matching 7 bases. Germline values: CDR1 SGHRS, CDR2 YFSETQ. V shed 2 bases, J shed 1 base, and the junction held 6 bases outside the gene matches. The CDR3 contains 16 residues. CDR3 protein: CASSFGTASAKNIQYF. The DNA for the CDR3 is TGCGCCAGCAGCTTTGGGACAGCATCGGCCAAAAACATTCAGTACTTC.

This clonotype was detected only a few times. The CDR3 spells CASSQGGIYEQYF. CDR3 bases: TGTGCCAGCAGCCAAGGGGGGATCTACGAGCAGTACTTC. The genes are TRBV4-2 and TRBJ2-7, with D perhaps being TRBD1 or TRBD2 (5 bases each). V was trimmed by 1 base and J by 3 bases, leaving 7 bases between them. Germline assignment: CDR1 LGHNA and CDR2 YNFKEQ. The CDR3 spans 13 residues.

V usage is TRBV28 and J usage is TRBJ2-7, with 14 bases identical to TRBD2. CDR1 MDHEN and CDR2 SYDVKM come from the germline V gene. The trim removed 5 bases at V and 7 bases at J, leaving 7 bases unmatched. The CDR3 totals 15 residues. CDR3 in DNA: TGTGCCAGCAGTCTGGGACTAGCGGGAGCCTTAGAGCAGTACTTC. Amino acids: CASSLGLAGALEQYF.

The chain recombines TRBV16 with TRBJ1-4; 9 bases agree with TRBD1. Germline values: CDR1 KGHSY, CDR2 FQNENV. After removal of 0 bases from V and 3 bases from J, the junction contained 11 bases not matched to a gene. The CDR3 runs to 19 residues. CDR3 in DNA: TGTGCCAGCAGCCAATCGGGACAGGGATTTTCGTCGGCTAATGAAAAACTGTTTTTT. Translated: CASSQSGQGFSSANEKLFF.